Following are 22 T cell receptor beta chains from one sample sequenced in a study of T-cell memory formation after mild COVID-19. TCRdb reanalysed the 5' RACE reads using MiXCR and keeps one entry per CDR3 protein. The sample has around 340,000 distinct CDR3 sequences, around an eighth seen once. Sequencing was done on a sample of PBMCs or a T cell subset sorted from them (not recorded which). The receptors were gathered from a man aged 18-30 years who had mild COVID-19 (a few samples of this study predate the infection). Cell type and time point are not known.

The chain recombines TRBV5-1 with TRBJ2-1, with 12 positions matching TRBD2. The CDR3 is 15 amino acids. V was clipped by 5 bases and J by 7 bases; unmatched bases: 7. Germline V lookup: CDR1 SGHRS, CDR2 YFSETQ. As DNA, the CDR3 is TGCGCCAGCAGACTAGCGGGGGGTGCTAGGAATGAGCAGTTCTTC. It encodes CASRLAGGARNEQFF.

This chain links TRBV12-3 or TRBV12-4 with TRBJ1-5; possibly TRBD1 for D (5 bases). Trimming left V 2 bases short and J 3 bases short, with 11 bases between. The CDR3 runs 15 residues. The CDR3: CASSLWAGSNQPQHF. In DNA form, the CDR3 reads TGTGCCAGCAGTTTATGGGCAGGGTCCAATCAGCCCCAGCATTTT.

The CDR3 region has the DNA TGTGCCACCACCCTAGCCAACGTCCTGACTTTC. Its translation is CATTLANVLTF. The chain is built from TRBV6-2 or TRBV6-3 and TRBJ2-6; the D is unclear. Looked up from germline, CDR1 is MNHEY and CDR2 is SVGEGT. V gave up 10 bases and J gave up 7 bases, with 8 bases separating them. The CDR3 spans 11 residues.

This clonotype was seen only a few times. The V gene is TRBV20-1, the J gene TRBJ2-1; 7 bases agree with TRBD1. Germline V gene data show CDR1 as DFQATT and CDR2 as SNEGSKA (reference sequence). Trimming took 4 bases from V and 10 from J; bases not matched to a gene: 13. This CDR3 region has 14 residues. The CDR3 DNA reads TGCAGTGCTACCCGAGGGGGCGGACGAGGAGAGCAGTTCTTC. Translated, it gives CSATRGGGRGEQFF.

This clonotype was seen a few times. The chain has TRBV5-1 and TRBJ2-3, with unresolved D. Trimming removed 0 bases at V and 0 bases at J, with 8 bases between. Germline-derived CDR1 and CDR2 are SGHRS and YFSETQ. This CDR3 has 15 residues. CDR3 amino acids: CASSLDYLSTDTQYF. The CDR3 nucleotides are TGCGCCAGCAGCTTGGACTACCTTAGCACAGATACGCAGTATTTT.

In its sample, this clonotype was seen a few times. This sequence joins TRBV5-1 and TRBJ2-7; tentatively, D is TRBD1 (6 bases). The CDR3 loop spans 14 amino acids. The germline CDR1 and CDR2 sequences are SGHRS and YFSETQ. V lost 3 bases and J 5 bases, leaving 15 bases between the germline ends. The CDR3 bases are TGCGCCAGCAGCTGGGGAGCAGGGGTAAACGAGCAGTACTTC. Its translation: CASSWGAGVNEQYF.

This clonotype was counted a few times. V and J are TRBV20-1 and TRBJ2-1; no firm D call. Germline CDR1 and CDR2: DFQATT and SNEGSKA (reference sequence). The CDR3 covers 12 residues. The germline V and J ends were trimmed by 5 bases and 6 bases, with 11 bases remaining between them. The CDR3 is CSASGRVNEQFF. DNA for the CDR3: TGCAGTGCTTCCGGTCGGGTCAATGAGCAGTTCTTC.

The gene calls are TRBV2 and TRBJ2-5; no firm D call. CDR1 and CDR2 (germline): SNHLY, FYNNEI. This CDR3 region has 15 residues. V was trimmed by 4 bases and J by 2 bases, leaving 14 bases between them. In nucleotides, the CDR3 is TGTGCCAGCAGTGTAGATCGGGCCAGACAAGAGACCCAGTACTTC. Residues: CASSVDRARQETQYF.

V usage is TRBV4-3 and J usage is TRBJ2-7; tentative D call: TRBD1 (6 bases). The CDR3 is 17 amino acids. V lost 0 bases and J 5 bases, leaving 20 bases between the germline ends. From germline, CDR1 is LGHNA and CDR2 YSLEER. The CDR3 sequence is CASSQDTGQRSTHEQYF. CDR3 coding DNA: TGCGCCAGCAGCCAAGATACAGGACAGCGCTCTACTCACGAGCAGTACTTC.

The rearrangement joins TRBV12-3 or TRBV12-4 to TRBJ2-7, with 8 bases lining up with TRBD1. The CDR3 is made up of 14 amino acids. With 5 bases clipped from V and 2 bases from J, the junction kept 5 bases outside the gene matches. The CDR3 is CASSPGTGAYEQYV. In nucleotides, the CDR3 is TGTGCCAGCAGTCCAGGGACAGGAGCCTACGAGCAGTACGTC.

The V gene is TRBV15, the J gene TRBJ1-5, with a weak D call TRBD1 (6 bases). The CDR3 runs to 17 residues. V was trimmed by 1 base and J by 2 bases, leaving 15 bases between them. In germline, CDR1 is LNHNV, CDR2 YYDKDF (reference sequence). CDR3 nucleotides: TGTGCCACCAGCAGAGGATTAACAGGGTATGGCAATCAGCCCCAGCATTTT. This encodes CATSRGLTGYGNQPQHF.

This chain links TRBV28 with TRBJ1-1; D possibly corresponds to TRBD1 (6 bases). Trimming took 6 bases from V and 11 from J, leaving 28 bases between them. The CDR3 spans 16 residues. Looked up from germline, CDR1 is MDHEN and CDR2 is SYDVKM. CDR3 DNA: TGTGCCAGCAGGGGCTTCGACCGGGACATCCGAACGATGGCTTTCTTT. It encodes CASRGFDRDIRTMAFF.

The CDR3 nucleotides are TGTGCCAGCAGCGTAGGTCTAGCGGGGTCTAGCACAGATACGCAGTATTTT. Encoded protein: CASSVGLAGSSTDTQYF. The rearrangement links TRBV9 to TRBJ2-3; 9 nucleotides match TRBD2. Germline CDR1 and CDR2: SGDLS and YYNGEE. J was trimmed by 0 bases and V by 0 bases; bases with no gene match: 5. CDR3 length: 17 residues.

The chain joins TRBV7-3 to TRBJ2-5, with TRBD1 as a possible D gene (5 bases). V was pared by 4 bases and J by 1 base, with 16 bases between. The CDR3 runs 16 residues. CDR1 is SGHTA and CDR2 is FQGTGA in the germline V gene. The CDR3 region is CASSSRGSLGQETQYF. CDR3 nucleotides: TGTGCCAGCAGCTCAAGGGGCAGTCTAGGCCAAGAGACCCAGTACTTC.

In this sample, this clonotype turned up a few times. The J gene is TRBJ1-5, the V gene TRBV6-5; TRBD1 aligns across 8 bases. V gave up 5 bases and J gave up 7 bases; unmatched junction bases: 10. Germline V CDR1 and CDR2: MNHEY, SVGAGI. The CDR3 consists of 15 residues. The CDR3 spells CASSTTGTGGQPQHF. CDR3 bases: TGTGCCAGCAGTACCACGGGGACAGGAGGCCAGCCCCAGCATTTT.

The table lists this clonotype with a few counts. The chain uses TRBV12-3 or TRBV12-4 and TRBJ1-1, with D perhaps TRBD1 (6 bases). This CDR3 region has 14 residues. V gave up 7 bases and J gave up 6 bases, with 18 bases separating them. CDR3: CASTYAGVTPEAFF. For the CDR3, the DNA is TGTGCCAGCACCTACGCAGGGGTCACCCCTGAAGCTTTCTTT.

The V call is TRBV20-1, the J call TRBJ1-5, with 7 bases that match TRBD1. Germline V gives CDR1 DFQATT, CDR2 SNEGSKA (reference sequence). The CDR3 runs to 14 residues. V was clipped by 5 bases and J by 1 base; unmatched bases: 5. The CDR3: CSARGGGSNQPQHF. In nucleotides, the CDR3 is TGCAGTGCTCGAGGGGGCGGGAGCAATCAGCCCCAGCATTTT.

The chain uses TRBV6-5 and TRBJ1-2; 7 nucleotides match TRBD1. The junction had 9 bases not matched to a gene; V was cut back by 6 bases and J by 8 bases. Germline V gene sequence: CDR1 MNHEY, CDR2 SVGAGI. The CDR3 spans 13 residues. CDR3 amino acids: CASRARQGGGYTF. The DNA for the CDR3 is TGTGCCAGCAGGGCTAGACAGGGTGGAGGCTACACCTTC.

This clonotype was picked up a small number of times. The genes are TRBV5-1 and TRBJ1-1; no clear D gene. Trimming cost V 7 bases and J 0 bases, with 10 bases left between them. The CDR3 covers 13 residues. Germline V gene data show CDR1 as SGHRS and CDR2 as YFSETQ. DNA of the CDR3: TGCGCCAGCGCCAGTTCGATGAACACTGAAGCTTTCTTT. Amino acid sequence: CASASSMNTEAFF.

This clonotype was seen more than once but under ten times. The rearrangement uses TRBV4-1 and TRBJ2-7; D gene unclear. The CDR3 extends over 14 amino acids. Per the germline V gene, CDR1 is MGHRA and CDR2 is YSYEKL. The V end was cut by 6 bases, the J end by 2 bases, with 14 bases between. The CDR3 DNA reads TGCGCCAGCAGGGACCTGGCTTCAACCTACGAGCAGTACTTC. The encoded protein is CASRDLASTYEQYF.

The V gene is TRBV7-2, the J gene TRBJ1-5; D is unresolved. Germline CDR1 SGHTA, CDR2 FQGNSA. The CDR3 contains 13 residues. V was pared by 1 base and J by 5 bases, with 6 bases between. CDR3 in amino acids: CASSLGVYQPQHF. The DNA of the CDR3 is TGTGCCAGCAGCTTAGGAGTTTATCAGCCCCAGCATTTT.

The chain links TRBV19 to TRBJ2-1, with D unresolved. This CDR3 comprises 15 residues. Per germline, CDR1 LNHDA and CDR2 SQIVND (reference sequence). The V end lost 0 bases, the J end lost 2 bases, and 8 bases lay between the germline ends. The CDR3 DNA sequence: TGTGCCAGTAGTATAGAGCAACTTGCCTACAATGAGCAGTTCTTC. Amino acids: CASSIEQLAYNEQFF.